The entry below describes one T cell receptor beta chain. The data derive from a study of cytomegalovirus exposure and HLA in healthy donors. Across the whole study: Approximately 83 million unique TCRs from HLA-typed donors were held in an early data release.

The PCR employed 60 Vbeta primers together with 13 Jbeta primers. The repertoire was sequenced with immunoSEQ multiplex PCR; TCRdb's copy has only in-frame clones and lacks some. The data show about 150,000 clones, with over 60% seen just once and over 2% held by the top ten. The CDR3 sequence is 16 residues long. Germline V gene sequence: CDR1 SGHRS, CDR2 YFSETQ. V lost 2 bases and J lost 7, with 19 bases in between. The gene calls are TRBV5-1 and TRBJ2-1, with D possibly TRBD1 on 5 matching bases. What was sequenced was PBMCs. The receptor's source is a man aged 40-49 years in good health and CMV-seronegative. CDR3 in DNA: TGCGCCAGCAGCTTCAGTACGGCAGGGAATAGTAATGAGCAGTTCTTC. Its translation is CASSFSTAGNSNEQFF. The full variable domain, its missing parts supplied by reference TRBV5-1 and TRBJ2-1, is KAGVTQTPRYLIKTRGQQVTLSCSPISGHRSVSWYQQTPGQGLQFLFEYFSETQRNKGNFPGRFSGRQFSNSRSEMNVSTLELGDSALYLCASSFSTAGNSNEQFFGPGTRLTVL.